This T cell receptor beta chain was recovered during a study of cytomegalovirus exposure and HLA in healthy donors. Broader study findings: Cytomegalovirus status, reportedly, was diagnosed with high specificity and sensitivity by the classifier. Clusters of TCRs from the first cohort tended to co-occur in the 100 to 150 validation repertoires (as a later analysis found). Most TCR sequences were uncommon, yet certain public TCRs appeared in many donors.

In the case of this clone: Its antigen is currently unknown. The same CDR3 also results from other DNA sequences found in this sample.

V was cut by 1 base and J by 5 bases, with 9 bases left in between. CDR1 and CDR2 from the germline V gene are SGHVS and FNYEAQ. This CDR3 has 13 residues. Data came from immunoSEQ multiplex PCR; TCRdb stores just in-frame clones and leaves some out. Of 90,000 to 140,000 clones in the sample, around 86% were seen once. The sequenced sample was PBMCs. The receptor's source is a woman under 30 in good health and CMV-seropositive. The chain is built from TRBV7-6 and TRBJ2-7; D is perhaps TRBD1 (5 bases). Here the CDR3 reads CASSLGQGDEQYF. DNA for the CDR3: TGTGCCAGCAGCTTAGGTCAGGGCGACGAGCAGTACTTC.